The entry that follows covers one TCR beta chain sequence. These data come from a study of OX40 agonist ivuxolimab in advanced cancers. Study-level information: Head and neck, renal cell, melanoma or hepatocellular carcinoma were the cancers that dose-escalation patients had.

The ends lost 1 base at V and 4 bases at J; junction bases unmatched: 7. From germline, CDR1 is LGHNA and CDR2 YNFKEQ. The CDR3 covers 18 residues. Profiled with immunoSEQ multiplex PCR; TCRdb holds only in-frame clones, not every one. The sample lists more than 75,000 clones, around 83% occurring once. Sequenced here: CD4+ or CD8+ T cells sorted from blood, sampled in a trial of the OX40 agonist ivuxolimab. V usage is TRBV4-2 and J usage is TRBJ2-5; 15 positions agree with TRBD2. The receptor comes from an adult with an advanced solid tumor such as melanoma, head and neck, liver or kidney cancer. In DNA, the CDR3 is TGTGCCAGCAGCCAAGGTGGACTAGCGGGAGGGCTGGGAGAGACCCAGTACTTC. Protein product: CASSQGGLAGGLGETQYF.